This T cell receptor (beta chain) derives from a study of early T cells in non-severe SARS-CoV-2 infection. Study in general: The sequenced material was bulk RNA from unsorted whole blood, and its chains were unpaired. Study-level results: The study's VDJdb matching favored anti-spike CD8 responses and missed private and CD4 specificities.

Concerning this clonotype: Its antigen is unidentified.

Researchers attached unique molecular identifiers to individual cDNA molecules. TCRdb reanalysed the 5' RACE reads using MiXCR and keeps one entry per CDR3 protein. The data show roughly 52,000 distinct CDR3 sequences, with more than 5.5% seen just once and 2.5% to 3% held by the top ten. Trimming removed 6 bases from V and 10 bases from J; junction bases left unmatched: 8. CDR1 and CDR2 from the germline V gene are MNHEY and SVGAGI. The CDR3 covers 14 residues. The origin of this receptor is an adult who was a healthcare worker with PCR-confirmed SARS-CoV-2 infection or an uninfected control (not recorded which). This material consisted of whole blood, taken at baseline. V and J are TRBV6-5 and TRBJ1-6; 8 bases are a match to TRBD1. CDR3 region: CASRQQGGRSPLHF. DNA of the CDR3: TGTGCCAGCAGGCAACAGGGGGGTAGGTCACCCCTCCACTTT.